One and the same sample provided the 20 T cell receptor beta chains below, sequenced in a study of T cells expressing NK-cell markers. TCRdb re-called the 5' RACE reads; one entry per CDR3 protein, DNA not given. Across fewer than 550,000 distinct CDR3 sequences, the top ten clones capture roughly 1.4% of the sample. What was sequenced was blood T cells: a sorted CD56 or NKG2C T cell subset, CD4+ or CD8+ T cells, or bulk PBMC T cells (not recorded which). Source of these receptors: a woman aged 45-65 years in good health.

The chain uses TRBV5-5 and TRBJ2-3; the TCRdb D gene call, TRBD2, has no DNA to confirm it. Germline V gene data show CDR1 as SGHKS and CDR2 as YYEKEE (reference sequence). The CDR3 loop spans 15 amino acids. The CDR3 loop is CASSYSSGVTDTQYF. Full variable domain (missing parts from reference TRBV5-5 and TRBJ2-3): DAGVTQSPTHLIKTRGQQVTLRCSPISGHKSVSWYQQVLGQGPQFIFQYYEKEERGRGNFPDRFSARQFPNYSSELNVNALLLGDSALYLCASSYSSGVTDTQYFGPGTRLTVL.

The chain joins TRBV10-3 to TRBJ1-1; there is no DNA to check the TCRdb D call of TRBD1. Looked up from germline, CDR1 is ENHRY and CDR2 is SYGVKD. The CDR3 loop spans 16 amino acids. This chain's CDR3 is CAMAGGTGIRDTEAFF.

The chain carries TRBV28 and TRBJ2-7; there is no DNA to check the TCRdb D call of TRBD2. This CDR3 has 17 residues. The germline CDR1 and CDR2 sequences are MDHEN and SYDVKM. CDR3 loop: CASRGTSGRQAMSEQYF. The full variable domain, completed using reference TRBV28 and TRBJ2-7, is DVKVTQSSRYLVKRTGEKVFLECVQDMDHENMFWYRQDPGLGLRLIYFSYDVKMKEKGDIPEGYSVSREKKERFSLILESASTNQTSMYLCASRGTSGRQAMSEQYFGPGTRLTVT.

J is TRBJ2-2 and V is TRBV24-1. In germline, CDR1 is KGHDR, CDR2 SFDVKD. The length of the CDR3 is 15 residues. This CDR3 is CATSDFISNTGELFF.

V is TRBV20-1 and J is TRBJ1-1; the TCRdb call, TRBD1, lacks DNA for checking. Germline CDR1 reads DFQATT; CDR2 reads SNEGSKA (reference sequence). This CDR3 region has 11 residues. The CDR3 here is CSAKEGVGTFF.

The gene calls are TRBV20-1 and TRBJ1-4; TCRdb lists TRBD1, though no DNA is available to test this call. CDR3 length: 14 residues. Germline-derived CDR1 and CDR2 are DFQATT and SNEGSKA (reference sequence). This CDR3 reads CSASRVSGNEKLFF.

V gene TRBV10-3 combines with J gene TRBJ1-5; the D call of TRBD1 rests on TCRdb alone, since no DNA is present to check it. CDR1 and CDR2 from the germline V gene are ENHRY and SYGVKD. The CDR3 spans 14 residues. CDR3 residues: CAIRGQASGQPQHF.

V is TRBV28 and J is TRBJ2-5; TCRdb lists TRBD1, though no DNA is available to test this call. The CDR3 totals 15 residues. Per germline, CDR1 MDHEN and CDR2 SYDVKM. The CDR3 loop reads CASSWSGTAQETQYF.

The CDR3 protein is CSARDPQLAGVGDEQFF. The chain is built from TRBV20-1 and TRBJ2-1; TCRdb proposes TRBD2, but this gene call is untestable without DNA. This CDR3 is built from 17 residues. CDR1 is DFQATT, CDR2 SNEGSKA, per germline (reference sequence).

The J gene is TRBJ2-3, the V gene TRBV3-1. Per the germline V gene, CDR1 is LGHDT and CDR2 is YNNKEL (reference sequence). The length of the CDR3 is 12 residues. The CDR3 loop reads CASSQVASKRYF.

The chain employs TRBV24-1 and TRBJ2-3; TCRdb reports TRBD1, a call that lacks DNA to check it against. The CDR3 totals 16 residues. The germline V gene has CDR1 KGHDR and CDR2 SFDVKD. The CDR3 sequence: CATSDTGGSSTDTQYF.

The genes are TRBV5-5 and TRBJ1-5; TCRdb returns TRBD1, unconfirmable since there is no DNA. The CDR3 length is 14 residues. From germline, CDR1 is SGHKS and CDR2 YYEKEE (reference sequence). CDR3 region: CASSFQGVNQPQHF. The full variable domain, in which reference TRBV5-5 and TRBJ1-5 provide the parts outside the CDR3, is DAGVTQSPTHLIKTRGQQVTLRCSPISGHKSVSWYQQVLGQGPQFIFQYYEKEERGRGNFPDRFSARQFPNYSSELNVNALLLGDSALYLCASSFQGVNQPQHFGDGTRLSIL.

The chain combines TRBV18 with TRBJ2-7; lacking DNA, the TRBD1 call made by TCRdb goes unchecked. Looked up from germline, CDR1 is KGHSH and CDR2 is LQKENI. CDR3 length: 15 residues. CDR3 amino acids: CASSPLDRGDYEQYF. Full variable domain (rest looked up from reference TRBV18 and TRBJ2-7): NAGVMQNPRHLVRRRGQEARLRCSPMKGHSHVYWYRQLPEEGLKFMVYLQKENIIDESGMPKERFSAEFPKEGPSILRIQQVVRGDSAAYFCASSPLDRGDYEQYFGPGTRLTVT.

The J gene is TRBJ2-3, the V gene TRBV24-1; the D call from TCRdb, TRBD1, cannot be confirmed without DNA. This CDR3 region has 16 residues. The germline gives CDR1 KGHDR, CDR2 SFDVKD. The CDR3 region is CATATGPAARTDTQYF.

The V gene is TRBV9, the J gene TRBJ2-5; TCRdb proposes TRBD2, but this gene call is untestable without DNA. CDR1 SGDLS and CDR2 YYNGEE come from the germline V gene. The CDR3 spans 15 residues. The CDR3 spells CASSLTTSGQETQYF.

V gene TRBV2 combines with J gene TRBJ2-1; with no DNA, the TCRdb D assignment of TRBD2 cannot be verified. Germline V gene sequence: CDR1 SNHLY, CDR2 FYNNEI. The length of the CDR3 is 15 residues. CDR3 amino acids: CASSENGRGINEQFF.

This chain joins TRBV29-1 and TRBJ2-2. CDR3 length equals 14 residues. CDR1 is SQVTM and CDR2 is ANQGSEA in the germline V gene. The CDR3: CSVELQYQTGELFF.

V usage is TRBV20-1 and J usage is TRBJ2-5; no DNA is available, so the TRBD1 call from TCRdb remains unchecked. Germline V gives CDR1 DFQATT, CDR2 SNEGSKA (reference sequence). The CDR3 has 14 amino acids. The CDR3 is CSPRGGRGAETQYF.

V and J are TRBV30 and TRBJ2-1; TCRdb designates TRBD2, a call that cannot be tested without DNA. CDR1 is GTSNPN and CDR2 is SVGIG in the germline V gene (reference sequence). The CDR3 is 17 residues long. This chain's CDR3 is CAWSSGTSGRASNEQFF.

This chain's CDR3 is CASSRTGLPNYGYTF. The rearrangement uses TRBV14 and TRBJ1-2; the TRBD1 assignment by TCRdb is unverifiable without DNA. The CDR3 sequence is 15 residues long. Per germline, CDR1 SGHDN and CDR2 FVKESK.